Listed here is a single TCR beta chain. The antigen it recognizes is unknown. No much larger clone is present one base from it, and per-base qualities are unavailable. The CDR3 numbers 16 residues from cysteine through phenylalanine. The read is trimmed to its CDR3 DNA, 48 bases read in frame from base 1. V and J are truncated by 6 bases and 0 bases respectively, leaving an intervening sequence of 12 bases. Sequences MRHNA (CDR1) and SNTAGT (CDR2) are obtained from the germline V gene. This sample is part of a study of T cell changes during pregnancy in multiple sclerosis (dated by TCRdb to the late 2010s). For the study in its entirety: Changes in the T cell repertoire over the course of pregnancy were examined in this study in women with multiple sclerosis.

Library creation used the immunoSEQ multiplex PCR assay. TCRdb re-hosts the immuneACCESS table, in-frame sequences only. Its copies lack some clones; in the studies checked, an unresolved V gene accounts for under half of them, and the cause for the rest is not known. The sample data list some 16,000 clones, and roughly four fifths of these were observed just once. Clones ranked in the top ten supply approximately 17% of the sample. This sequence was found in a female donor in good health, enrolled as a control in a pregnancy study. The chain couples TRBV6-4 to TRBJ2-6; the D gene identity is not certain. Sample: CD8+ T cells from peripheral blood mononuclear cells, taken after pregnancy. Here is the DNA: TGTGCCAGCAGCCCCGACTCCATCTCTGGGGCCAACGTCCTGACTTTC. This gives the protein CASSPDSISGANVLTF.